These T cell receptor beta chains were read from a single sample in a study of HIV-infected patients and healthy controls. TCRdb itself ran the 5' RACE reads through MiXCR, one entry per CDR3 protein. The sample has around 10,000 distinct CDR3 sequences, approximately 7% seen once. The sequenced sample was blood, obtained before antiretroviral therapy. These receptor sequences come from an adult with HIV infection. Each CDR3 is given without its conserved first and last residue.

>TRBV5-4|TRBJ2-3
ASSSGLPDTQY
>TRBV5-6|TRBJ2-3
ASSLPSGGASWVTDTQY
>TRBV3-1|TRBJ1-2
ASRGNYGYT
>TRBV5-4|TRBJ2-1
ASSFTTGTVDNEQF
>TRBV12-5|TRBJ1-5
ASGLVPGWGSNQPQH
>TRBV29-1|TRBJ2-3
SVARSGADTQY
>TRBV7-9|TRBJ1-6
ASSLSGGATMSPLH
>TRBV11-2|TRBJ2-1
ASSLSPMSSYNEQF
>TRBV11-2|TRBJ1-2
ASSSSRDRERGRGYT
>TRBV20-1|TRBJ2-7
SAPAPFQGLYEQY
>TRBV20-1|TRBJ1-6
SASQPGARGSPLH
>TRBV10-1|TRBJ2-3
ASSVVRADTQY
>TRBV6-1|TRBJ2-3
ASSDRGGGTDTQY
>TRBV24-1|TRBJ2-3
ATSSGDFTDTQY
>TRBV6-2/TRBV6-3|TRBJ2-2
ASSYSGGALITGELF
>TRBV6-5|TRBJ1-2
ASSYTVPLADYGYT
>TRBV7-8|TRBJ2-2
ASTGGPNTGELF
>TRBV2|TRBJ2-1
ASSSGTSSYNEQF
>TRBV4-2|TRBJ2-1
ASSQDLWRGGYNEQF
>TRBV4-2|TRBJ2-2
ASSREHRELF
>TRBV7-9|TRBJ1-1
ASSLGGFSTEAGKNTEAF
>TRBV14|TRBJ2-3
ASSQGTASTDTQY
>TRBV9|TRBJ2-1
ASSVGLTNLGQF
>TRBV12-3/TRBV12-4|TRBJ1-5
ASSPRGGTNQPQH
>TRBV6-2/TRBV6-3|TRBJ2-2
ASGGTSGDTGELF
>TRBV20-1|TRBJ2-1
SARGGLANNEQF
>TRBV6-5|TRBJ2-6
ASSYRRTGANVLT
>TRBV5-6|TRBJ1-2
ASSLAHPGEGYT
>TRBV6-4|TRBJ2-2
ASSEGLANTGELF
>TRBV11-1|TRBJ1-1
ASSPIQGITEAF
>TRBV4-3|TRBJ2-7
ASSLGVGGLPYEQY
>TRBV7-9|TRBJ1-1
ASSLGTTEAF
>TRBV5-1|TRBJ1-1
ASSFTGGGTEAF
>TRBV7-2|TRBJ1-5
ASSLTAPAANQPQH
>TRBV12-3/TRBV12-4|TRBJ2-2
ASSPTEVRTGELF
>TRBV20-1|TRBJ1-1
SAPTGKTEAF
>TRBV7-2|TRBJ1-6
ASSPGAYNSPLH